This TCR beta chain was retrieved from a study of cytomegalovirus exposure and HLA in healthy donors (TCRdb year 2017). Notes on the research overall: In an earlier analysis of under 600 of the donors, 276 Gb of sequence data and just under 120 million unique TCR beta sequences from about 179 million T cells were reported. Four to six DR-DQ haplotypes were handled as single units for association and clustering, since linkage in the cohort was strong. The study combined high-throughput TCR immunosequencing, statistical association of individual TCRs with disease status, and machine learning to predict cytomegalovirus infection status. In addition to the first cohort of hundreds of subjects, a separate validation cohort of around 110 different subjects was used. The number of typed donors differed by locus: about 629-630 for A, B, C, DRB1 and DQB1; approximately 520 for DQA1; 606 for DPA1; and around 450 for DPB1. In the later analysis, no new phenotypic data were used to find candidate immune exposures; instead, reliance was placed on TCR beta sequences and their occurrence across donors. The genetic ancestry cluster associated with self-reported Caucasian donors included 81% of the 398 genotyped donors. Among 300 to 500 genotyped donors of the cohort, an average of around 250,000 unique TCR beta nucleotide sequences was sequenced per donor, of which approximately 19% were non-productive. Donor age, sex, ethnicity and CMV serostatus were collected together with the repertoire data. Using immunosequencing, the study profiled T cell repertoires from roughly 650 subjects and related those repertoires to cytomegalovirus serostatus. All discovery cohort repertoires had been generated on a single sequencing platform. Both class I and class II loci were covered by HLA typing, at four-digit resolution. The study aimed to test whether cataloging public T cell receptors could reveal signatures of past pathogen exposure. A later analysis re-analyzed previously published TCR beta repertoires from 650 to 800 donors and added high-resolution HLA genotyping to study TCR occurrence patterns. A later genetic analysis used genome-wide SNP genotypes for about 65% of the 666 donors, treating that subset as a discovery cohort. An early release that covered roughly 600 HLA-typed donors contained approximately 290 gigabases of sequencing data and about 93 million unique TCR sequences. An earlier analysis of some 500 of the donors used high-throughput TCR beta sequencing to judge whether each TCR beta V gene segment behaved as functional or pseudogenic. Overall results and qualifications from the work: In a later analysis, most CMV-associated TCR beta chains were found to appear HLA-restricted, with HLA associations seemingly driven largely by CMV exposure. The study listed 164 TCR beta chains as associated with cytomegalovirus. Roughly uniform sequencing depth across donors was assumed in presence/absence analyses, although this assumption may not hold. Broadly in line with IMGT annotations, most TCR beta V segments showed up in productive rearrangements about 90% or about 30% of the time in an earlier analysis of 587 of the donors. In vitro tests confirmed that a few of the cytomegalovirus-associated TCR beta chains recognize cytomegalovirus antigens. According to a later genetic analysis, donors in an Asian-associated ancestry cluster had fewer N-insertions in productive TCRs than the approximately 630-donor mean. Some IMGT-functional V segments, including TRBV6-2 and TRBV6-3, could not be distinguished by the 87-base-pair reads and were therefore excluded. A further reported finding was that TCR beta sequences accurately predicted the HLA-A and HLA-B alleles for most subjects in the first cohort. A cluster of highly shared sequence variants was judged likely to represent a technical artifact of the sequencing pipeline. At a false discovery rate of 0.05, a later analysis linked some 17,000 TCR beta sequences to specific HLA alleles. This cohort had only TCR beta chains sequenced, and the lack of alpha or paired-chain data limited which features could be detected. The classifier was reported to diagnose cytomegalovirus status with high specificity and sensitivity in both the original and validation cohorts. Most TCR sequences were observed very rarely across donors, whereas some public TCRs were present in many individuals. Fewer than 20 rarely observed V segments, including chromosome 9 orphons, were excluded from the earlier analysis of about 600 of the donors because counts were too low. According to the authors, the approach could potentially be generalized to other disease states and immunological phenotypes. In a later analysis, TCR association rates were found to vary across HLA loci, with the most associated TCRs seen for DRB1 alleles and the fewest for HLA-C alleles. Linkage disequilibrium might explain the correlated functional status among segregating V segments, but an unknown experimental factor could not be excluded. Immune exposure information for the cohort was limited to CMV serostatus. HLA typing was unavailable for some donors at each locus, so association tests used only the typed subset. A later genetic analysis associated a missense DCLRE1C variant with V-gene and J-gene trimming of TCR beta chains, and an independent cohort replicated the association. A later analysis reported that several top co-occurrence clusters appeared linked to parvovirus B19, influenza, CMV and Epstein-Barr virus. When HLA alleles, especially DR and DQ, strongly co-occurred, attributing TCR associations to individual alleles was difficult. Compared with equally common non-associated chains, HLA-associated TCR beta chains in a later analysis were more clonally expanded and had lower generation probabilities.

In the case of this clone: Its antigen remains undetermined. The record has no base qualities; no much larger clone is one base away.

The cohort consisted of hundreds of healthy bone marrow donors. Cohort members were all nominally healthy when sampled, although unrecorded immune exposures were likely present. The donor was CMV seronegative and was included in the group of 352 seronegative cohort members. A peripheral blood sample was provided by each donor, and peripheral blood mononuclear cells were used for TCR beta sequencing. Genomic DNA extraction from the blood cell samples was performed with the Qiagen DNeasy Blood Extraction Kit. Taken from cysteine to phenylalanine, the CDR3 has 16 residues. Solely the CDR3 DNA is kept, with 48 bases framed from the first base. V is clipped by 5 bases and J by 7 bases, and the sequence between their germline boundaries is 21 bases long. From a lookup of the germline V gene, CDR1 and CDR2 are SGHTA and FQGNSA. The library was produced with the immunoSEQ multiplex PCR assay. For the multiplex PCR, a mixture combining 60 forward primers for TCR Vbeta segments and 13 reverse primers for TCR Jbeta segments was used. A multiplex PCR assay on genomic DNA amplified the CDR3 region of rearranged TCR beta genes. The amplified TCR beta libraries were sequenced on the Illumina HiSeq System as 87-base-pair reads. Processing in the source paper ran as follows. A later analysis tallied about 77 million unique TCR beta chains across the 666 repertoires, and around 10 million of those chains were shared by two or more donors. Raw reads were error-corrected and collapsed into unique sequences with a nearest-neighbor algorithm that merged closely related sequences to remove PCR and sequencing errors. V, D and J gene segments were assigned by aligning CDR3 sequences to IMGT reference sequences. For a sequence to be retained, at least a six-nucleotide match to both a V gene segment and a J gene segment was required. Rearrangements were classified as productive when the CDR3 lacked stop codons and remained in frame with V and J, and all other rearrangements were classified as non-productive. CDR3 was defined by IMGT convention, running from the second conserved V-encoded cysteine to the conserved J-encoded phenylalanine. In an earlier analysis of approximately 500 of the donors, sequences lacking an unambiguous match to a single V gene segment were excluded. In an earlier analysis of around 600 of the donors, V segments were called functional above 56.7% productive rearrangements and were called segregating when the between-donor standard deviation exceeded 5%. A statistical classification framework was built to diagnose cytomegalovirus status from the catalog of TCR beta chain sequences. V and J gene assignment, in a later analysis, came from comparing TCR nucleotide sequences with IMGT/GENE-DB human TR gene sequences. Using the TCRdist pipeline, a later analysis assigned CDR3 sequences along with most-parsimonious VDJ recombination scenarios. In a later analysis, each TCR beta chain was defined by its CDR3 amino acid sequence together with its V-gene family, and reads lacking a unique V-gene family were excluded. To address suspected cross-contamination and a sequencing artifact, a later analysis removed roughly 640 highly shared, low-generation-probability nucleotide sequences. In a later analysis, a clonal expansion index for each public chain was calculated from normalized within-repertoire ranks of inferred template counts. Generation probabilities in a later analysis came from a VDJ recombination model fitted to out-of-frame rearrangements, and those results were checked against IGoR. In a later analysis, TCR-TCR, TCR-HLA and TCR-CMV co-occurrence was scored with hypergeometric tests, and a repertoire-size bias correction was applied to TCR pairs. In a later analysis, false discovery rates were estimated by permuting HLA or CMV assignments 20 times. A later analysis grouped co-occurring TCRs with DBSCAN, adding TCRdist sequence similarity when clustering within HLA-allele-positive subsets. For co-occurrence clustering, repertoires with fewer than 30,000 or more than 120,000 public chains were excluded, along with about five repertoires with anomalous nucleotide sharing. TCRdb provides this immuneACCESS table in a form limited to in-frame rearrangements. Some clones are lacking; in checked studies, under half of them reflect an unresolved V gene, and why the rest are absent is not known. That table is the source of V, J and clone size, and D and trimming were worked out from the DNA. Within this sample are about 130,000 clones, with nearly 85% of them counted one time only. Jointly, the top ten make up 1% to 1.5% of the sample.

The V gene is TRBV7-2 and the J gene is TRBJ2-1; the D segment cannot be called with confidence. Sequenced input: PBMCs. The sequence was collected from a boy between 10 and 17 years old in good health and CMV-seronegative. CDR3 protein: CASSDRLSRVVNEQFF. The nucleotides read TGTGCCAGCAGCGATCGACTTTCCCGGGTTGTTAATGAGCAGTTCTTC.